These T cell receptor beta chains were read from a single sample in a study of blood T cell repertoires in COVID-19. Clones were sequenced by immunoSEQ multiplex PCR, and TCRdb holds only the in-frame ones, with some missing. Here the sample spans around 60,000 clones, 77% being singletons. Sequenced sample: peripheral blood. These receptors were obtained from a human donor in a cohort sampled during active COVID-19. CDR3s include the opening cysteine and the closing phenylalanine or tryptophan. A D gene is named only where the DNA matches it firmly. A clone size is listed for some rows: how often the clone was seen (once, few, many), or a class if it is expanded.

clone_size d_call j_call v_call cdr3_aa cdr3_nt
few TRBD2 TRBJ2-1 TRBV2 CASTFGGGANRDNEQFF TGTGCCAGCACGTTTGGCGGGGGGGCAAACAGGGACAATGAGCAGTTCTTC
few . TRBJ2-5 TRBV7-9 CASSSGTHEGETQYF TGTGCCAGCAGTTCCGGGACTCACGAGGGAGAGACCCAGTACTTC
. . TRBJ2-5 TRBV11-2 CASSRGQQETQYF TGTGCCAGCAGCCGAGGACAACAAGAGACCCAGTACTTC
many . TRBJ2-7 TRBV3-1/TRBV3-2 CASSQERSVPEQYF TGTGCCAGCAGCCAAGAGAGATCGGTACCCGAGCAGTACTTC
. . TRBJ1-1 TRBV30 CAWSVHHVTEAFF TGTGCCTGGAGTGTACATCATGTGACTGAAGCTTTCTTT
. TRBD2 TRBJ2-1 TRBV4-3 CASSQDLGLAGGRDEQFF TGCGCCAGCAGCCAAGATCTAGGGCTAGCGGGGGGGCGGGATGAGCAGTTCTTC
. TRBD2 TRBJ2-1 TRBV6-6 CASSYSRTSDRNEQFF TGTGCCAGCAGTTACTCGCGGACTAGCGATCGTAATGAGCAGTTCTTC
. . TRBJ1-2 TRBV20-1 CSARASVSYTF TGCAGTGCTAGAGCTTCAGTCAGCTACACCTTC
. . TRBJ2-7 TRBV6-5 CASSSAYEQYF TGTGCCAGCAGTTCCGCCTACGAGCAGTACTTC
. . TRBJ2-3 TRBV5-1 CASSLGSGGTTDTQYF TGCGCCAGCAGCTTGGGGTCAGGAGGCACCACAGATACGCAGTATTTT
. TRBD1 TRBJ1-6 TRBV19 CASSMRDRGGNNSPLHF TGTGCCAGTAGTATGAGGGACAGAGGGGGCAATAATTCACCCCTCCACTTT
once . TRBJ2-1 TRBV11-2 CASSPLRGGLNNEQFF TGTGCCAGCAGCCCCCTTAGGGGGGGGTTGAACAATGAGCAGTTCTTC
. TRBD1 TRBJ2-7 TRBV6-5 CASKYSGQANYEQYF TGTGCCAGCAAGTATTCGGGACAGGCAAACTACGAGCAGTACTTC
. . TRBJ2-5 TRBV27 CASSTPGSSKTQYF TGTGCCAGCAGCACTCCGGGATCCTCAAAGACCCAGTACTTC
. TRBD1 TRBJ2-2 TRBV4-1 CASSPRSKGIQGAGELFF TGCGCCAGCAGCCCCAGGTCTAAGGGGATACAGGGGGCCGGGGAGCTGTTTTTT
many TRBD1 TRBJ2-1 TRBV24-1 CATSDLRGGASEQFF TGTGCCACCAGTGATTTGAGAGGGGGCGCGAGTGAGCAGTTCTTC
. TRBD2 TRBJ2-3 TRBV28 CASSSTSGTQYF TGTGCCAGCAGCTCCACTAGCGGCACGCAGTATTTT
. . TRBJ2-2 TRBV5-1 CASSTGEGSGELFF TGCGCCAGCAGCACGGGCGAGGGTTCGGGGGAGCTGTTTTTT
. TRBD1 TRBJ2-3 TRBV6-5 CASSPGTDTDTQYF TGTGCCAGCAGTCCCGGGACAGACACAGATACGCAGTATTTT
. . TRBJ2-3 TRBV10-3 CAISERQASTDTQYF TGTGCCATCAGTGAACGACAGGCTAGCACAGATACGCAGTATTTT
. . TRBJ1-2 TRBV9 CASSVVQGLRETEEDYGYTF TGTGCCAGCAGCGTAGTACAGGGTCTGAGGGAAACCGAGGAGGACTATGGCTACACCTTC
. . TRBJ1-1 TRBV7-9 CASSTLWGGIEAFF TGTGCCAGCAGCACCCTTTGGGGGGGGATTGAAGCTTTCTTT
few . TRBJ2-5 TRBV5-6 CASIRRLIPSETQYF TGTGCCAGCATACGTCGACTAATCCCTTCCGAGACCCAGTACTTC
. . TRBJ1-2 TRBV10-3 CAISAEGDYYGYTF TGTGCCATCAGTGCTGAGGGAGATTACTATGGCTACACCTTC
. TRBD1 TRBJ2-5 TRBV6-6 CASSRTGGVETQYF TGTGCCAGCAGCCGGACAGGGGGCGTTGAGACCCAGTACTTC